The 7 T cell receptor beta chains below were found in one sample sequenced in a study of control samples from healthy donors and cancer patients. Some clones are missing from TCRdb's copy, which holds only in-frame ones; the method was immunoSEQ multiplex PCR. The table shows 65,000 to 90,000 clones, with about 89% occurring only once. Material for sequencing was blood. The receptor set was obtained from a man aged 45-65 years in good health.

The V call is TRBV4-3, the J call TRBJ1-1; a weak D match, TRBD1 (6 bases). Deletions cut 1 base from V and 0 bases from J, with 12 bases between. The CDR3 spans 16 residues. Germline-derived CDR1 and CDR2 are LGHNA and YSLEER. The CDR3 bases are TGCGCCAGCAGCCAAGTAGACAGGATGATGAACACTGAAGCTTTCTTT. It translates to CASSQVDRMMNTEAFF.

The CDR3: CAISSRVNTEAFF. DNA for the CDR3: TGTGCCATCAGTTCCAGAGTGAACACTGAAGCTTTCTTT. J is TRBJ1-1 and V is TRBV10-3; D uncertain. This CDR3 region has 13 residues. Germline CDR1 ENHRY, CDR2 SYGVKD. V lost 5 bases and J 0 bases, leaving 7 bases between the germline ends.

This clone was picked up a small number of times. The chain combines TRBV7-9 with TRBJ2-7; the match to TRBD1 covers 11 bases. Germline CDR1 SEHNR, CDR2 FQNEAQ (reference sequence). V lost 4 bases to trimming and J lost 3 bases; unmatched junction nucleotides: 2. The CDR3 has 14 amino acids. CDR3 nucleotide sequence: TGTGCCAGCAGCTCCGGGACAGGGGGCTACGAGCAGTACTTC. It specifies CASSSGTGGYEQYF.

The chain couples TRBV6-6 to TRBJ2-1, with TRBD1 matching 7 bases. CDR3 length equals 18 residues. V was clipped by 5 bases and J by 2 bases; unmatched bases: 15. Germline V gene sequence: CDR1 MNHNY, CDR2 SVGAGI (reference sequence). The CDR3 reads CASSPKGSRQGAYNEQFF. DNA for the CDR3: TGTGCCAGCAGTCCCAAGGGGTCTCGGCAGGGGGCCTACAATGAGCAGTTCTTC.

Here the CDR3 reads CASSLEGTLNAREQFF. CDR3 bases: TGCGCCAGCAGCTTGGAAGGGACTCTTAACGCCCGTGAGCAGTTCTTC. The chain combines TRBV5-1 with TRBJ2-1; D may be TRBD2 (6 bases). CDR1 and CDR2 from the germline V gene are SGHRS and YFSETQ. V shed 0 bases and J shed 9 bases, with 19 bases lying between them. The CDR3 loop spans 16 amino acids.

The chain carries TRBV11-2 and TRBJ2-2; 10 bases are a match to TRBD1. This CDR3 region has 16 residues. CDR1 SGHAT and CDR2 FQNNGV come from the germline V gene. Trimming at V came to 4 bases and at J to 6 bases, leaving 8 bases not matched to a gene. Here the CDR3 reads CASSSKGTGVPGELFF. The DNA for the CDR3 is TGTGCCAGCAGCTCTAAAGGGACAGGGGTTCCCGGGGAGCTGTTTTTT. Full variable domain (outside the CDR3, taken from reference TRBV11-2 and TRBJ2-2): EAGVAQSPRYKIIEKRQSVAFWCNPISGHATLYWYQQILGQGPKLLIQFQNNGVVDDSQLPKDRFSAERLKGVDSTLKIQPAKLEDSAVYLCASSSKGTGVPGELFFGEGSRLTVL.

This clone appeared a few times. The chain couples TRBV9 to TRBJ1-2; TRBD1 matches 10 bases. Trimming took 4 bases from V and 7 from J; bases not matched to a gene: 4. The CDR3 totals 13 residues. The germline V gene encodes CDR1 SGDLS and CDR2 YYNGEE. The CDR3 spells CASSSGQGGGYTF. The CDR3 region has the DNA TGTGCCAGCAGCTCAGGACAGGGGGGTGGCTACACCTTC.